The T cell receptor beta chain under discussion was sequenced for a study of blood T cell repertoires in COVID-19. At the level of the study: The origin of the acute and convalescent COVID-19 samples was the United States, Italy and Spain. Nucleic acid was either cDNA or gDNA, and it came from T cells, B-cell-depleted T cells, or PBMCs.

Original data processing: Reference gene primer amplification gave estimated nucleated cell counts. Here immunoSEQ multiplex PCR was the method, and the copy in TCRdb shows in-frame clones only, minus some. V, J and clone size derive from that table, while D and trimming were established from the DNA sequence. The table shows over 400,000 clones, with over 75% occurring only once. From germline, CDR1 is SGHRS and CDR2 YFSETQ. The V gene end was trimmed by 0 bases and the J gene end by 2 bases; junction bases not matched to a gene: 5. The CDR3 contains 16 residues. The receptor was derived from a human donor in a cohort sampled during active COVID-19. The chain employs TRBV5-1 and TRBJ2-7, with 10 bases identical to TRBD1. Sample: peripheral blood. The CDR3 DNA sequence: TGCGCCAGCAGCTTGGAGCGACAGGGGGCTACCTACGAGCAGTACTTC. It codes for CASSLERQGATYEQYF.